The sequence of this T cell receptor (beta chain) was determined in a study of blood T cell repertoires in COVID-19. Study-wide context: The cDNA or gDNA used as material had been derived from T cells, B-cell-depleted T cells, or PBMCs.

Profiling relied on immunoSEQ multiplex PCR, and the TCRdb table lists in-frame clones only, not all of them. The repertoire holds around 300,000 clones, with nearly 90% as singletons. All enrollees were roughly 18 to 89 years old and from roughly 22 US areas. The germline gives CDR1 MDHEN, CDR2 SYDVKM. With 5 bases clipped from V and 4 bases from J, the junction kept 9 bases outside the gene matches. This CDR3 region has 17 residues. This sequence was found in a woman aged 18 to 35 with acute COVID-19. Sequencing was performed on PBMCs or T cells enriched from blood (not recorded which). The gene calls are TRBV28 and TRBJ2-5; 14 nucleotides align to TRBD2. CDR3 bases: TGTGCCAGCAGTATGACTAGCGGGAGGGCCAGGAGAGAGACCCAGTACTTC. This gives the protein CASSMTSGRARRETQYF.